This T cell receptor beta chain emerged from a study of blood T cell repertoires in COVID-19 (dated by TCRdb to the early 2020s). In the study overall: Samples covering the acute and convalescent phases of COVID-19 were provided by collaborators in the United States, Italy and Spain. The prospective study material was composed of cDNA or gDNA derived from T cells, B-cell-depleted T cells, or PBMCs. Subjects who had been exposed to COVID-19, were actively infected with it, or had recovered from it provided the deeply sampled blood TCRbeta repertoires that made up the dataset. The repertoires were made available in a free public database intended to serve as a resource for research on the immune response to SARS-CoV-2. Samples were obtained from the ongoing ImmuneRACE study (first 160 participants) and from 1,000 to 1,500 subjects provided by 6 global collaborators. Sample metadata almost always included a de-identified subject ID, COVID-19 status, age in years and sex. Where HLA class I and class II types were available, the types were taken from metadata supplied by the sample provider, not from assay-based typing.

Counted from cysteine to phenylalanine, this CDR3 has 15 amino acids. Of all the DNA, just the CDR3 is kept, 45 bases in frame from base 1. Germline trimming amounts to 5 bases on V and 2 bases on J, with 4 as the count of junction bases outside the gene matches. CDR1 and CDR2 are drawn from the germline V gene (reference sequence): MNHEY, SMNVEV. On this clone itself: Its antigen remains undetermined. Qualities for individual bases were not recorded, and no much larger clone is one base off.

Participants in the prospective study were aged roughly 18 to 89 years, lived in 20 to 25 United States geographic areas, and enrolled through a virtual design. Cohort assignment in the prospective study relied on participant-reported clinical history from a screening survey and a study questionnaire. Recovered participants in ImmuneRACE Cohort 3 were defined by two consecutive negative NP/OP PCR tests, clearance by a healthcare professional, or resolution of symptoms. In the prospective study, mobile phlebotomists collected whole blood, serum and a nasopharyngeal or oropharyngeal swab from each participant. Additional blood draws and questionnaires over a 2-month period could optionally be provided by prospective study participants. Blood samples from the prospective study were shipped frozen or at room temperature prior to DNA extraction. TCRbeta CDR3 regions were amplified from genomic DNA by means of the immunoSEQ Assay, a bias-controlled multiplex PCR. The study's processing was this. Nucleated cell counts per sample were estimated from amplification of reference gene primers within the assay. To quantify the absolute abundance of each unique TCRbeta CDR3 rearrangement, sequence reads were collapsed and filtered. For each sample, productive Simpson clonality was calculated as the square root of Simpson's diversity index across productive rearrangements. The clones in this table, taken by TCRdb from immuneACCESS, are in-frame only. Not every clone is retained; where verified, under half of the shortfall comes from an unresolved V gene, and the cause of the rest is unknown. The D gene and trimming were derived from the DNA, and the V and J assignments and clone size from that table. The sample has some 350,000 clones on record, approximately 84% of them singletons. The top ten constitute about 2.7% of the sample.

Overall study outcomes, separate from this receptor: Clinical and demographic metadata were provided uncurated, with the amount varying by source and participant.

This sequence originates from a woman aged 25 to 39 who had recovered from COVID-19. Material: PBMCs or T cells enriched from blood (not recorded which). The chain is made from TRBV27 and TRBJ1-5, and TRBD1 matches 9 of the central bases. The CDR3 loop reads CASSTGQGRNQPQHF. The DNA is TGTGCCAGCAGTACGGGACAGGGCCGCAATCAGCCCCAGCATTTT.